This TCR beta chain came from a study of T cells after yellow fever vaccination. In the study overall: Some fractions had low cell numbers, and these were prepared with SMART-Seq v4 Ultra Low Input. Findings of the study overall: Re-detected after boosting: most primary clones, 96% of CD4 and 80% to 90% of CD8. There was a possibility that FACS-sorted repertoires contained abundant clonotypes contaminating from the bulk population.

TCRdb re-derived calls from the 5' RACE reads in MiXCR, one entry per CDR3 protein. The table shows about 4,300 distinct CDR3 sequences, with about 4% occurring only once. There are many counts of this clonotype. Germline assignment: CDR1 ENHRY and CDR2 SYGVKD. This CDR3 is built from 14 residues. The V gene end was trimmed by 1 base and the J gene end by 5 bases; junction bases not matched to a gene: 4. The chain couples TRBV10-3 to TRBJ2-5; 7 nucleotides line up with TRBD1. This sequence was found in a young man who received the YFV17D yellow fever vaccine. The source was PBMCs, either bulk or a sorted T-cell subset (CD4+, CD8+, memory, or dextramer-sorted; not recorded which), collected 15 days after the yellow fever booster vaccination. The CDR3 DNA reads TGTGCCATCAGTGAGTTAGGGGGCGCGGAGACCCAGTACTTC. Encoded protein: CAISELGGAETQYF.